A single sample gave rise to the 20 T cell receptor beta chains below, sequenced in a study of shared clonotypes between healthy human individuals. The method was immunoSEQ multiplex PCR; TCRdb's version includes in-frame clones alone and lacks a portion of them. The sample records more than 1,200,000 clones, approximately 98.5% being singletons. The sequencing sample was made of naive CD4+ T cells sorted from blood. Subset: CD45RA+ positively selected. The receptor set was obtained from a man younger than 45 in good health.

The chain couples TRBV2 to TRBJ2-1; possibly TRBD2 for D (6 bases). The CDR3 has 13 amino acids. The germline V gene encodes CDR1 SNHLY and CDR2 FYNNEI. Trimming shortened V by 4 bases and J by 9 bases, and 13 bases separated the two germline ends. The CDR3 is CASSVTRPSEQFF. The DNA of the CDR3 is TGTGCCAGCAGTGTGACTAGACCGTCTGAGCAGTTCTTC.

This clone was observed once. The V gene is TRBV9, the J gene TRBJ2-3; D uncertain. The CDR3 spans 13 residues. The V gene lost 4 bases and the J gene lost 6 bases, with 12 bases spanning the gap. The germline gives CDR1 SGDLS, CDR2 YYNGEE. CDR3 bases: TGTGCCAGCAGCCTAAGCCCCCGGGATACGCAGTATTTT. Translating gives CASSLSPRDTQYF. The entire variable domain, with the rest obtained from reference TRBV9 and TRBJ2-3, is as follows: DSGVTQTPKHLITATGQRVTLRCSPRSGDLSVYWYQQSLDQGLQFLIQYYNGEERAKGNILERFSAQQFPDLHSELNLSSLELGDSALYFCASSLSPRDTQYFGPGTRLTVL.

This chain joins TRBV28 and TRBJ2-1; 9 nucleotides align to TRBD1. The CDR3 is made up of 15 amino acids. CDR1 and CDR2 from the germline V gene are MDHEN and SYDVKM. With V trimmed by 7 bases and J by 7 bases, 11 bases remained unmatched. CDR3: CASTEVGQGWNEQFF. The CDR3 nucleotides read TGTGCCAGCACCGAGGTGGGACAGGGTTGGAATGAGCAGTTCTTC.

This rearrangement joins TRBV28 to TRBJ1-2, with D possibly TRBD1 on 5 matching bases. Trimming took 6 bases from V and 3 from J, leaving 14 bases between them. The CDR3 extends over 14 amino acids. Per the germline V gene, CDR1 is MDHEN and CDR2 is SYDVKM. As DNA, the CDR3 is TGTGCCAGCAGCCCTCAGGGTAGGGACTATGGCTACACCTTC. Protein: CASSPQGRDYGYTF.

The chain links TRBV6-1 to TRBJ2-5; a possible D gene is TRBD1 (5 bases). The CDR3 loop spans 11 amino acids. Germline CDR1 MNHNS, CDR2 SASEGT. Trimming removed 5 bases from V and 9 bases from J, with 10 bases in between. The CDR3 DNA follows: TGTGCCAGCAGTTCTACAGGAGCCCAGTACTTC. Encoded protein: CASSSTGAQYF.

The chain couples TRBV27 to TRBJ2-2; 13 bases map to TRBD2. CDR1 MNHEY and CDR2 SMNVEV come from the germline V gene (reference sequence). This CDR3 comprises 20 residues. V dropped 3 bases and J dropped 5; count of bases not matched to a gene: 15. This CDR3 reads CASSFKPRTSGRGGTGELFF. For the CDR3, the DNA is TGTGCCAGCAGTTTCAAACCTCGGACTAGCGGGAGAGGTGGAACCGGGGAGCTGTTTTTT.

The chain combines TRBV28 with TRBJ2-7, with D maybe TRBD2 (5 bases). The germline CDR1 and CDR2 sequences are MDHEN and SYDVKM. The CDR3 has 15 residues. With 2 bases removed from V and 2 bases from J, the gap between germline ends came to 13 bases. The CDR3 region is CASSLPGSIPYEQYF. CDR3 nucleotides: TGTGCCAGCAGTTTACCGGGATCCATCCCCTACGAGCAGTACTTC.

The rearrangement joins TRBV7-9 to TRBJ2-5; perhaps TRBD2 as D (6 bases). With 3 bases removed from V and 2 bases from J, the gap between germline ends came to 13 bases. Germline loops: CDR1 SEHNR, CDR2 FQNEAQ (reference sequence). CDR3 size: 15 residues. CDR3 amino acids: CASSFPGLNQETQYF. The CDR3 DNA follows: TGTGCCAGCAGCTTTCCGGGACTGAATCAAGAGACCCAGTACTTC.

V usage is TRBV18 and J usage is TRBJ2-7; a weak D match, TRBD1 (6 bases). The germline CDR1 and CDR2 sequences are KGHSH and LQKENI. Trimming stripped 3 bases from V and 2 bases from J, with 14 bases between. The CDR3 length is 15 residues. This CDR3 reads CASSPIGQPTYEQYF. Written as DNA, the CDR3 is TGTGCCAGCTCACCGATAGGACAGCCTACCTACGAGCAGTACTTC.

A single count supports this clone. The CDR3: CASSTGEQYF. In DNA form, the CDR3 reads TGTGCCAGTAGTACGGGCGAGCAGTACTTC. The chain links TRBV19 to TRBJ2-7; D remains unclear. The germline V and J ends were trimmed by 4 bases and 6 bases, with 4 bases remaining between them. CDR3 length: 10 residues. Germline CDR1 reads LNHDA; CDR2 reads SQIVND (reference sequence).

This chain connects TRBV28 to TRBJ2-7; tentative D call: TRBD1 (6 bases). The CDR3 consists of 15 residues. The germline V and J ends were trimmed by 6 bases and 2 bases, with 17 bases remaining between them. Germline CDR1 MDHEN, CDR2 SYDVKM. The CDR3 DNA reads as TGTGCCAGCAGCCGGGTAGGATGGGGGCCCTACGAGCAGTACTTC. This sequence encodes CASSRVGWGPYEQYF. Full variable domain (missing parts from reference TRBV28 and TRBJ2-7): DVKVTQSSRYLVKRTGEKVFLECVQDMDHENMFWYRQDPGLGLRLIYFSYDVKMKEKGDIPEGYSVSREKKERFSLILESASTNQTSMYLCASSRVGWGPYEQYFGPGTRLTVT.

This clone was recorded once. The V gene is TRBV11-2, the J gene TRBJ2-5; TRBD1 matches 8 bases. The CDR3 sequence is 14 residues long. The V gene's germline CDR1 is SGHAT and CDR2 FQNNGV. V lost 1 base and J lost 7; bases outside the gene matches: 5. CDR3 region: CASSLATGTGTQYF. The CDR3 nucleotides are TGTGCCAGCAGCTTAGCGACCGGGACAGGGACCCAGTACTTC.

The V gene is TRBV18, the J gene TRBJ2-7; D possibly corresponds to TRBD2 (6 bases). This CDR3 spans 16 amino acids. Germline CDR1 KGHSH, CDR2 LQKENI. V was pared by 3 bases and J by 0 bases, with 15 bases between. CDR3 region: CASSPPSPGSSYEQYF. In DNA form, the CDR3 reads TGTGCCAGCTCACCCCCCTCCCCCGGGAGCTCCTACGAGCAGTACTTC.

In this sample, this clone turned up once. J is TRBJ2-7 and V is TRBV5-1; possibly TRBD2 for D (6 bases). CDR3 size: 16 residues. Trimming left V 4 bases short and J 1 base short, with 18 bases between. The germline V gene has CDR1 SGHRS and CDR2 YFSETQ. The DNA of the CDR3 is TGCGCCAGCAGCATGGGCGGGGCTAGCGTATCCTACGAGCAGTACTTC. The encoded protein is CASSMGGASVSYEQYF.

Turning to this clone: The junction departs from the called germline gene at one end, perhaps through a read error. The chain has TRBV7-9 and TRBJ1-4; D might be TRBD1 (6 bases). CDR3 length equals 11 residues. Germline V gene data show CDR1 as SEHNR and CDR2 as FQNEAQ (reference sequence). CDR3 sequence (DNA): TGTGCCAGCACGGCCGGGGGGGCATACAATTTT. This translates into CASTAGGAYNF.

This clone occurred once. This chain connects TRBV30 to TRBJ2-2; D is unresolved. Germline loops: CDR1 GTSNPN, CDR2 SVGIG (reference sequence). Trimming took off 0 bases at V and 0 bases at J, with 8 bases between the two ends. This CDR3 has 15 amino acids. In nucleotides, the CDR3 is TGTGCCTGGAGTGTGTCGGCCACGAACACCGGGGAGCTGTTTTTT. Protein: CAWSVSATNTGELFF. Combining the CDR3 with reference TRBV30 and TRBJ2-2 gives the whole variable domain SQTIHQWPATLVQPVGSPLSLECTVEGTSNPNLYWYRQAAGRGLQLLFYSVGIGQISSEVPQNLSASRPQDRQFILSSKKLLLSDSGFYLCAWSVSATNTGELFFGEGSRLTVL.

CDR3 residues: CASSTRDIRETQYF. The CDR3 DNA reads as TGTGCCAGCAGCACCCGGGACATAAGAGAGACCCAGTACTTC. The chain is built from TRBV5-4 and TRBJ2-5; possible D gene TRBD1, 6 bases. The CDR3 is made up of 14 amino acids. V shed 4 bases and J shed 4 bases, with 14 bases lying between them. Germline values: CDR1 SGHNT, CDR2 YYREEE (reference sequence).

The V call is TRBV27, the J call TRBJ2-7; perhaps TRBD2 as D (7 bases). The germline V gene has CDR1 MNHEY and CDR2 SMNVEV (reference sequence). There are 14 residues in the CDR3. V was pared by 5 bases and J by 6 bases, with 17 bases between. CDR3 coding DNA: TGTGCCAGCAGTAACCTCGAGGGGGGGCCCGAGCAGTACTTC. Its protein is CASSNLEGGPEQYF.

The chain has TRBV10-3 and TRBJ2-2, with TRBD1 as a possible D gene (6 bases). Germline loops: CDR1 ENHRY, CDR2 SYGVKD. The CDR3 is made up of 15 amino acids. Trimming took off 11 bases at V and 0 bases at J, with 16 bases between the two ends. The CDR3 nucleotides read TGTGCCGCGCGGAGGACAGCGTCGAACACCGGGGAGCTGTTTTTT. Translation: CAARRTASNTGELFF.

The chain uses TRBV5-1 and TRBJ2-7, with 8 bases aligning to TRBD2. Germline trimming cut 4 bases from V and 6 bases from J; bases unmatched to any gene: 6. Germline V gene data show CDR1 as SGHRS and CDR2 as YFSETQ. The CDR3 contains 13 residues. CDR3 nucleotide sequence: TGCGCCAGCAGCAAGGACCGGGAGGGCGAGCAGTACTTC. This gives the protein CASSKDREGEQYF.